These T cell receptor beta chains were read from a single sample in a study of response to subunit inactivated influenza vaccine. TCRdb itself ran the RT-PCR reads through MiXCR, one entry per CDR3 protein. The sample lists roughly 500,000 distinct CDR3 sequences, about 17% occurring once. Sequences were derived from CD4+ T cells sorted from PBMCs, sampled less than 25 months after vaccination. Every receptor here comes from a man aged 50-75 years who received an inactivated influenza vaccine. CDR3s include the opening cysteine and the closing phenylalanine or tryptophan.

CDR3 protein	V gene	J gene
CAWSRQPNNYGYTF	TRBV30	TRBJ1-2
CASSQAGLGQETQYF	TRBV4-3	TRBJ2-5
CSVGGTSRRTYEQYF	TRBV29-1	TRBJ2-7
CAWSRGLEAQHF	TRBV30	TRBJ1-5
CASSERTGKTDTQYF	TRBV9	TRBJ2-3
CASSLTGEQFF	TRBV7-9	TRBJ2-1
CASSEGGPSQPQHF	TRBV10-1	TRBJ1-5
CASSKGTQYF	TRBV21-1	TRBJ2-5
CASSYRRQGYEQYF	TRBV6-6	TRBJ2-7
CASGQTGNNEQFF	TRBV5-1	TRBJ2-1
CASRMGRATEAFF	TRBV7-2	TRBJ1-1
CAISREIWQETQYF	TRBV10-3	TRBJ2-5
CASSPPMGRDGEQYF	TRBV18	TRBJ2-7
CAWRQGSRDNQPQHF	TRBV30	TRBJ1-5
CASSPYLAGGGTDTQYF	TRBV5-1	TRBJ2-3
CASSEGGGTLNTEAFF	TRBV25-1	TRBJ1-1
CASSHSGAVRNSPLHF	TRBV11-2	TRBJ1-6
CAPISPRGSSYEQYF	TRBV19	TRBJ2-7
CASIGGYTGELFF	TRBV25-1	TRBJ2-2
CASSLAPGMGYIQYF	TRBV7-2	TRBJ2-4
CASSKTGFEQYF	TRBV5-1	TRBJ2-7